This T cell receptor (beta chain) was captured in a study of control samples from healthy donors and cancer patients. TCRdb's copy holds only in-frame clones and misses some; the assay was immunoSEQ multiplex PCR. The profile shows 130,000 or so clones, more than 75% of them singletons. This TCR derives from a man between 60 and 75 years old in good health. Sequencing was done on a sample of blood.

CDR3 nucleotides: TGTGCCAGCATCTTGGGGGGCGCCTATGGCTACACCTTC. This encodes CASILGGAYGYTF. V gene TRBV6-5 combines with J gene TRBJ1-2; D might be TRBD1 (6 bases). Germline CDR1 is MNHEY and CDR2 is SVGAGI. V was cut by 7 bases and J by 4 bases, with 13 bases left in between. The length of the CDR3 is 13 residues.